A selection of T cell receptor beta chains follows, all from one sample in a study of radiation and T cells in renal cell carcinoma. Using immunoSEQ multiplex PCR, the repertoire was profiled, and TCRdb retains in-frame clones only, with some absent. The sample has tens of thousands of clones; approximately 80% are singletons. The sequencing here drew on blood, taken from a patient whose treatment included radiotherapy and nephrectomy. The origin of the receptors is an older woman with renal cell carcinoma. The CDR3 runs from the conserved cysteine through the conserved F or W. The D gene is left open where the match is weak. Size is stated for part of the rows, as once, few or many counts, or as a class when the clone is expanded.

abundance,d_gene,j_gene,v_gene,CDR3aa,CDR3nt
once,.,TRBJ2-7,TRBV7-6,CASSLAYAYEQYF,TGTGCCAGCAGCTTAGCCTACGCCTACGAGCAGTACTTC
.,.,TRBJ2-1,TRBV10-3,CAISVGGVISEQFF,TGTGCCATCAGTGTAGGGGGGGTCATTTCCGAGCAGTTCTTC
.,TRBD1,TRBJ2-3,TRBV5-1,CASSTGQGRTDTQYF,TGCGCCAGCAGCACAGGACAGGGTCGGACAGATACGCAGTATTTT
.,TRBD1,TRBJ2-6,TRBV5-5,CASSSGQGSGANVLTF,TGTGCCAGCAGCTCAGGACAGGGCTCTGGGGCCAACGTCCTGACTTTC
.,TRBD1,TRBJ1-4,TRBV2,CASSATGLNEKLFF,TGTGCCAGCAGTGCGACAGGGCTTAATGAAAAACTGTTTTTT
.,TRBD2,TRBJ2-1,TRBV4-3,CASSQDLAGGLIEQFF,TGCGCCAGCAGCCAAGATCTAGCGGGAGGGCTAATTGAGCAGTTCTTC
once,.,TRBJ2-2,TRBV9,CASSVGETDTGELFF,TGTGCCAGCAGCGTAGGGGAGACCGACACCGGGGAGCTGTTTTTT
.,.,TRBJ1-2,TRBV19,CASQTPPNYGYTF,TGTGCCAGTCAGACACCCCCTAACTATGGCTACACCTTC
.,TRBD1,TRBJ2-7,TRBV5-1,CASSFLSLGQGSYEQYF,TGCGCCAGCAGCTTCCTAAGCCTTGGACAGGGTTCCTACGAGCAGTACTTC
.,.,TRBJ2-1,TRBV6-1,CASSEWLAVSEQFF,TGTGCCAGCAGTGAATGGTTAGCGGTGAGTGAGCAGTTCTTC
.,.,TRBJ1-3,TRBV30,CAWSVERGAWGNTIYF,TGTGCCTGGAGTGTGGAGCGGGGGGCTTGGGGAAACACCATATATTTT
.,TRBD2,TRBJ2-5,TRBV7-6,CASSLGSGGPRETQYF,TGTGCCAGCAGCTTAGGGAGCGGGGGGCCCCGGGAGACCCAGTACTTC
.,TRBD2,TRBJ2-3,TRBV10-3,CAISGWTSGSTDTQYF,TGTGCCATCAGTGGGTGGACTAGCGGAAGCACAGATACGCAGTATTTT
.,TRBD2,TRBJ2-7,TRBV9,CASSGEDGGGPLSYEQYF,TGTGCCAGCAGCGGGGAAGATGGCGGGGGGCCACTATCCTACGAGCAGTACTTC
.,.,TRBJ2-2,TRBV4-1,CASSQGGNATYTGELFF,TGCGCCAGCAGCCAAGGGGGTAACGCTACTTACACCGGGGAGCTGTTTTTT